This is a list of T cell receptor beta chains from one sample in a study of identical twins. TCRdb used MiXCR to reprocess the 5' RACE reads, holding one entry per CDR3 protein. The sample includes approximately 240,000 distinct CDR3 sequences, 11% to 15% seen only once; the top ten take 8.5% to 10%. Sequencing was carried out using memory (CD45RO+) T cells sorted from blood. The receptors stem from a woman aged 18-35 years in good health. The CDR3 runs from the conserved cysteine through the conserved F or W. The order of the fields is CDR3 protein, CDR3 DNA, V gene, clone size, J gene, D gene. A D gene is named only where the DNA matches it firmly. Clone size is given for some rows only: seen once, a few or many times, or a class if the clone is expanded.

CDR3: CARGFEFYGYTF; DNA: TGTGCCAGGGGATTCGAATTCTATGGCTACACCTTC; V: TRBV2; size: many; J: TRBJ1-2; D: .
CDR3: CASSRTHQPQETQYF; DNA: TGTGCCAGCAGTCGGACACACCAGCCCCAAGAGACCCAGTACTTC; V: TRBV6-1; size: .; J: TRBJ2-5; D: .
CDR3: CAISEMALGTGGFEQFF; DNA: TGTGCCATCAGTGAGATGGCCTTAGGGACAGGGGGCTTTGAGCAGTTCTTC; V: TRBV10-3; size: few; J: TRBJ2-1; D: TRBD1
CDR3: CASSFLSPAGGYSGANVLTF; DNA: TGCGCCAGCAGCTTCCTTTCCCCAGCGGGAGGTTACTCTGGGGCCAACGTCCTGACTTTC; V: TRBV5-1; size: .; J: TRBJ2-6; D: TRBD2
CDR3: CASSRQAFYEQYF; DNA: TGTGCCAGCAGCAGACAGGCGTTTTACGAGCAGTACTTC; V: TRBV7-9; size: .; J: TRBJ2-7; D: .
CDR3: CASSPDHNQPQHF; DNA: TGCGCCAGCAGCCCGGACCACAATCAGCCCCAGCATTTT; V: TRBV5-1; size: .; J: TRBJ1-5; D: .
CDR3: CASSQGAGSEAFF; DNA: TGTGCCAGCTCACAAGGGGCTGGGTCTGAAGCTTTCTTT; V: TRBV18; size: few; J: TRBJ1-1; D: .
CDR3: CSARGVVNTEAFF; DNA: TGCAGTGCTAGAGGAGTGGTGAACACTGAAGCTTTCTTT; V: TRBV20-1; size: few; J: TRBJ1-1; D: .
CDR3: CASSLGYRDRGAYGYTF; DNA: TGCGCCAGCAGCTTGGGATACCGGGACAGGGGCGCCTATGGCTACACCTTC; V: TRBV5-1; size: .; J: TRBJ1-2; D: TRBD1
CDR3: CASGPPGGRPDTQYF; DNA: TGTGCTAGTGGTCCCCCGGGAGGGAGGCCAGATACGCAGTATTTT; V: TRBV12-5; size: .; J: TRBJ2-3; D: TRBD2
CDR3: CASSQETKTQYF; DNA: TGTGCCAGCAGCCAAGAGACGAAGACCCAGTACTTC; V: TRBV14; size: .; J: TRBJ2-5; D: .
CDR3: CAISNFIMIGGYTF; DNA: TGTGCCATCAGTAATTTTATTATGATCGGTGGCTACACCTTC; V: TRBV10-3; size: .; J: TRBJ1-2; D: .